These T cell receptor beta chains were read from a single sample in a study of blood T cell repertoires in COVID-19. Some clones are missing from TCRdb's copy, which holds only in-frame ones; the method was immunoSEQ multiplex PCR. This table has roughly 200,000 clones, roughly 83% appearing once. Sequencing was performed on PBMCs or T cells enriched from blood (not recorded which). These receptor sequences come from a woman in her 30s who had recovered from COVID-19. The CDR3 runs from the conserved cysteine through the conserved F or W. The order of the fields is CDR3 length, J gene, V gene, clone size, D gene, CDR3 DNA, CDR3 protein. The D gene is left open where the match is weak. Clone size appears in some rows only: once, few, many, or a class for an expanded clone.

>14|TRBJ1-5|TRBV6-5|.|TRBD1
TGTGCCAGCAACTCGGGACAGGGGAATCAGCCCCAGCATTTT
CASNSGQGNQPQHF
>15|TRBJ2-1|TRBV27|.|TRBD2
TGTGCCAGCAGTTTAAGTGGGACTACTGGCAATGAGCAGTTCTTC
CASSLSGTTGNEQFF
>12|TRBJ1-1|TRBV5-6|.|TRBD1
TGTGCCAGCAGCCCGGGGACAGACGAGGCTTTCTTT
CASSPGTDEAFF
>15|TRBJ2-3|TRBV18|.|TRBD2
TGTGCCAGCTCACCATCGAGCGGGAGGACAGATACGCAGTATTTT
CASSPSSGRTDTQYF
>16|TRBJ2-3|TRBV30|.|TRBD2
TGTGCCTGGAGTGTCCTCCTAGCGGGGAGCACAGATACGCAGTATTTT
CAWSVLLAGSTDTQYF
>16|TRBJ1-6|TRBV6-5|.|TRBD1
TGTGCCAGCAGTTATACGACAGGGGGGAATAATTCACCCCTCCACTTT
CASSYTTGGNNSPLHF
>20|TRBJ1-4|TRBV4-2|.|TRBD1
TGTGCCAGCAGCCAAGATCCAAACGTAGGACAGGGGAGTCCTAATGAAAAACTGTTTTTT
CASSQDPNVGQGSPNEKLFF
>15|TRBJ2-7|TRBV7-6|.|.
TGTGCCAGCAGCGCCGACAGTTCCCCCCTCTACGAGCAGTACTTC
CASSADSSPLYEQYF
>15|TRBJ2-1|TRBV5-1|.|TRBD2
TGCGCCAGCAGCTTAGAACTAGGGACGGGGGGTGAGCAGTTCTTC
CASSLELGTGGEQFF
>14|TRBJ1-2|TRBV6-5|.|TRBD1
TGTGCCAGCACCCAGACAGGGGGCGGCTATGGCTACACCTTC
CASTQTGGGYGYTF
>17|TRBJ2-7|TRBV10-1|.|TRBD2
TGCGCCAGCAGCCCCGCGTATAAGCGGGAGGTGTCCTACGAGCAGTACTTC
CASSPAYKREVSYEQYF
>11|TRBJ2-5|TRBV3-1/TRBV3-2|once|.
TGTGCCAGCAGCCTTAAAGAGACCCAGTACTTC
CASSLKETQYF
>14|TRBJ1-1|TRBV30|.|.
TGTGCCTGGAGTGTACTGCAGGGGAACACTGAAGCTTTCTTT
CAWSVLQGNTEAFF
>12|TRBJ1-1|TRBV12-5|.|.
TGTGCTAGTGGTTTGTCAGGGGCTGAAGCTTTCTTT
CASGLSGAEAFF
>13|TRBJ1-2|TRBV7-2|.|TRBD1
TGTGCCAGCAGCTTCAGGGGGCAAAGGGGCTACACCTTC
CASSFRGQRGYTF
>15|TRBJ1-5|TRBV4-2|.|.
TGTGCCAGCAGCCAAGACCCCCTATACAATCAGCCCCAGCATTTT
CASSQDPLYNQPQHF
>19|TRBJ2-5|TRBV9|.|TRBD2
TGTGCCAGCAGCCCAAGGTCTGGAGCGGGAGGGGTTTGGCAAGAGACCCAGTACTTC
CASSPRSGAGGVWQETQYF
>12|TRBJ2-1|TRBV9|once|TRBD1
TGTGCCAGCAGCGGACAGGGAAATGAGCAGTTCTTC
CASSGQGNEQFF
>14|TRBJ2-1|TRBV18|.|.
TGTGCCAGCTCACCCTCGGCGGGGTACAATGAGCAGTTCTTC
CASSPSAGYNEQFF
>13|TRBJ1-1|TRBV5-1|.|TRBD1
TGCGCCAGCAGCTCAACAGGGGAGGCTGAAGCTTTCTTT
CASSSTGEAEAFF
>18|TRBJ2-7|TRBV7-2|.|TRBD2
TGTGCCAGCAGCTTAGAGGATTTTTGGGGACTATCCGCCTACGAGCAGTACTTC
CASSLEDFWGLSAYEQYF
>16|TRBJ2-2|TRBV5-1|few|TRBD1
TGCGCCAGCAGCCAAACAGGGGGCCCCACGGCCGGGGAGCTGTTTTTT
CASSQTGGPTAGELFF
>13|TRBJ2-1|TRBV11-2|few|TRBD2
TGTGCCAGCAGCACTAGCGCGAGCAATGAGCAGTTCTTC
CASSTSASNEQFF
>13|TRBJ1-5|TRBV27|few|.
TGTGCCAGCAGTTTTTCACTCAATCAGCCCCAGCATTTT
CASSFSLNQPQHF
>15|TRBJ1-4|TRBV5-1|once|.
TGCGCCAGTTCGGAATACAGGGCAACTAATGAAAAACTGTTTTTT
CASSEYRATNEKLFF
>12|TRBJ2-1|TRBV2|.|.
TGTGCCAGCAGAAGACTAAGCAATGAGCAGTTCTTC
CASRRLSNEQFF
>14|TRBJ2-4|TRBV11-3|.|TRBD1
TGTGCCAGCAGCGACAGGGACAGGGAAAACATTCAGTACTTC
CASSDRDRENIQYF
>14|TRBJ2-7|TRBV6-5|.|TRBD1
TGTGCCAGCAGTCGGACAGGGGGCGAGTACGAGCAGTACTTC
CASSRTGGEYEQYF
>16|TRBJ2-5|TRBV7-7|.|TRBD1
TGTGCTAGCAGCCCGGGACAGGGGGTTTCCGGGGAGACCCAGTACTTC
CASSPGQGVSGETQYF
>15|TRBJ1-4|TRBV19|.|TRBD1
TGTGCCAGTAGTATAATCGGGACAGATAATGAAAAACTGTTTTTT
CASSIIGTDNEKLFF
>12|TRBJ1-1|TRBV11-2|few|.
TGTGCCAGCAGCTTAGTGAGCACTGAAGCTTTCTTT
CASSLVSTEAFF
>16|TRBJ1-2|TRBV4-2|.|.
TGTGCCAGCAGCCAAGAGGCTCAGGAACCTAACTATGGCTACACCTTC
CASSQEAQEPNYGYTF
>15|TRBJ1-1|TRBV15|.|TRBD1
TGTGCCACCAGCAGAGGGACAGGGCGGAACACTGAAGCTTTCTTT
CATSRGTGRNTEAFF
>16|TRBJ1-1|TRBV18|.|TRBD1
TGTGCCAGCTCACCAAGGGGCAGGGGGTCGAACACTGAAGCTTTCTTT
CASSPRGRGSNTEAFF
>13|TRBJ1-1|TRBV18|.|.
TGTGCCAGCTCACACAAGTTGAACACTGAAGCTTTCTTT
CASSHKLNTEAFF
>13|TRBJ2-2|TRBV11-3|.|TRBD1
TGTGCCAGCCGGGACAGAAACACCGGGGAGCTGTTTTTT
CASRDRNTGELFF
>17|TRBJ2-5|TRBV30|.|.
TGTGCCTGGAGTGTAAGGACCATCTCGGGAGCCAAAGAGACCCAGTACTTC
CAWSVRTISGAKETQYF
>14|TRBJ1-5|TRBV28|.|TRBD1
TGTGCCAGCATCGCGACAGGGTTTGATCAGCCCCAGCATTTT
CASIATGFDQPQHF
>15|TRBJ2-5|TRBV10-2|.|TRBD2
TGCGCCAGCGGCGACACTAGCGGGATGCAAGAGACCCAGTACTTC
CASGDTSGMQETQYF
>14|TRBJ1-1|TRBV5-1|.|.
TGCGCCAGCAGCTTAAGAGGGGGGAACACTGAAGCTTTCTTT
CASSLRGGNTEAFF
>14|TRBJ1-2|TRBV3-1/TRBV3-2|.|TRBD1
TGTGCCAGCAGCACGTGGACAGGGGGCGGTGGCTACACCTTC
CASSTWTGGGGYTF
>15|TRBJ2-7|TRBV28|.|TRBD1
TGTGCCAGCAGAACATCCGGGACAGGGACGGGCGAGCAGTACTTC
CASRTSGTGTGEQYF
>17|TRBJ2-6|TRBV7-9|.|.
TGTGCCAGCAGCTTATCCCCTCCAGGGGCCGGGGCCAACGTCCTGACTTTC
CASSLSPPGAGANVLTF
>17|TRBJ2-2|TRBV24-1|.|.
TGTGCCACCAGTGATTCGGGCGGGACGGGGAACACCGGGGAGCTGTTTTTT
CATSDSGGTGNTGELFF
>14|TRBJ1-5|TRBV28|.|TRBD1
TGTGCCAGCAGCTCGACAGGGTTCAATCAGCCCCAGCATTTT
CASSSTGFNQPQHF
>16|TRBJ2-2|TRBV5-3|.|.
TGTGCCAGAAGCTTGGCATACACAGAGAAAACCGGGGAGCTGTTTTTT
CARSLAYTEKTGELFF
>14|TRBJ2-7|TRBV18|.|TRBD1
TGTGCCAGCTCACTACAGGGGGCCCCCTACGAGCAGTACTTC
CASSLQGAPYEQYF
>15|TRBJ2-7|TRBV7-9|once|TRBD1
TGTGCCAGCAGCTTAGCGACAGGGGGCTCATACGAGCAGTACTTC
CASSLATGGSYEQYF
>16|TRBJ1-3|TRBV23-1|.|.
TGCGCCAGCGGGTCGGTGGAGGGAGGGTTCGGAAACACCATATATTTT
CASGSVEGGFGNTIYF
>15|TRBJ2-5|TRBV5-4|.|.
TGTGCCAGCAGCCGCAGAACACAGGGTACAGAGACCCAGTACTTC
CASSRRTQGTETQYF
>18|TRBJ2-1|TRBV27|.|TRBD2
TGTGCCAGCAGTTTACGGCTAGCGGGAGTAGGGTCCTACAATGAGCAGTTCTTC
CASSLRLAGVGSYNEQFF
>13|TRBJ1-3|TRBV7-9|.|.
TGTGCCAGCAGCTTATCAGGTGGAAACACCATATATTTT
CASSLSGGNTIYF
>18|TRBJ2-7|TRBV27|.|TRBD2
TGTGCCAGCAGCCGTGACCGACGGGCTAGCGGGAGTTTCTACGAGCAGTACTTC
CASSRDRRASGSFYEQYF
>16|TRBJ1-1|TRBV28|once|.
TGTGCCAGCAGTCCCCAGCGGAGGTCCTGTTGCACTGAAGCTTTCTTT
CASSPQRRSCCTEAFF